Listed below are T cell receptor beta chains from one sample, sequenced in a study of vaccination and CD4 T cells after COVID-19. MiXCR was run by TCRdb on the PCR reads, yielding one entry per CDR3 protein. The repertoire holds just over 15,000 distinct CDR3 sequences, 55% to 75% seen once, with 15% to 20% in the top ten. What these receptors recognize is not known. Source material: CD4+ T cells from blood, cultured in vitro. The origin of the receptors is a human donor who had recovered from COVID-19. Both conserved end residues are part of each CDR3. D genes are given only for firm matches. Expanded clones get a size class; other rows say once, few or many, or leave the size out.

d_gene,v_gene,j_gene,abundance,CDR3aa,CDR3nt
TRBD1,TRBV20-1,TRBJ1-6,NA,CSARVMDRVHSPLHF,TGCAGTGCTAGAGTTATGGACAGGGTGCATTCACCCCTCCACTTT
NA,TRBV7-3,TRBJ2-2,once,CASSLWDLDDGELFF,TGTGCCAGCAGCTTATGGGATCTAGACGACGGGGAGCTGTTTTTT
NA,TRBV6-2/TRBV6-3,TRBJ2-7,NA,CASRYRDPAGEQYF,TGTGCCAGCAGATACCGGGACCCTGCGGGGGAGCAGTACTTC
NA,TRBV11-2,TRBJ1-6,few,CASSRTGYNSPLHF,TGTGCCAGCAGCCGGACGGGGTATAATTCACCCCTCCACTTT
TRBD2,TRBV20-1,TRBJ2-4,NA,CSARTSGRSNIQYF,TGCAGTGCCAGGACTAGCGGGAGATCGAACATTCAGTACTTC
NA,TRBV15,TRBJ2-7,NA,CATSRDQGSLAHEQYF,TGTGCCACCAGCAGAGATCAGGGTAGCCTAGCTCACGAGCAGTACTTC
NA,TRBV6-2/TRBV6-3,TRBJ1-1,NA,CASGKPGGNTEAFF,TGTGCCAGCGGGAAGCCCGGGGGGAACACTGAAGCTTTCTTT
NA,TRBV7-8,TRBJ1-5,NA,CASSPRGDRSNQPQHF,TGTGCCAGCAGCCCTAGGGGGGATAGGAGCAATCAGCCCCAGCATTTT
NA,TRBV24-1,TRBJ2-3,NA,CATSDLWPTDTDTQYF,TGTGCCACCAGTGATTTGTGGCCTACGGACACAGATACGCAGTATTTT
TRBD1,TRBV7-9,TRBJ1-1,NA,CASSSRQGATEAFF,TGTGCCAGCAGCTCCCGACAGGGGGCGACTGAAGCTTTCTTT
NA,TRBV20-1,TRBJ1-1,NA,CSAALGLNTEAFF,TGCAGTGCCGCCCTCGGGCTAAACACTGAAGCTTTCTTT
NA,TRBV29-1,TRBJ2-5,few,CSALGGLKTQYF,TGCAGCGCCCTAGGCGGGCTAAAGACCCAGTACTTC
TRBD1,TRBV20-1,TRBJ1-2,NA,CSAPQGANGYTF,TGCAGCGCACCCCAGGGGGCGAATGGCTACACCTTC
NA,TRBV7-2,TRBJ1-2,NA,CASSFGQTNYGYTF,TGTGCCAGCAGCTTTGGACAGACTAACTATGGCTACACCTTC
NA,TRBV20-1,TRBJ2-5,NA,CSARKGAGGEETQYF,TGCAGTGCTAGAAAGGGAGCGGGCGGCGAAGAGACCCAGTACTTC
TRBD2,TRBV7-2,TRBJ2-2,few,CASSRGGTSGNTGELFF,TGTGCCAGCAGCCGGGGGGGGACTAGCGGGAACACCGGGGAGCTGTTTTTT
NA,TRBV20-1,TRBJ1-2,NA,CSATTGPSSKTF,TGCAGTGCTACTACCGGGCCTTCTTCTAAGACCTTC
TRBD2,TRBV18,TRBJ2-1,NA,CASSRRLAESSYNEQFF,TGTGCCAGCTCCCGCCGACTAGCGGAGAGCTCCTACAATGAGCAGTTCTTC
NA,TRBV24-1,TRBJ1-5,NA,CATSDFPSDGNQPQHF,TGTGCCACCAGTGATTTTCCGTCCGATGGCAATCAGCCCCAGCATTTT
TRBD1,TRBV20-1,TRBJ2-5,few,CSARDRGSQETQYF,TGCAGTGCTCGGGACAGGGGGAGCCAAGAGACCCAGTACTTC
NA,TRBV19,TRBJ1-2,NA,CASSIDRVILGGYTF,TGTGCCAGTAGTATAGATCGAGTCATCCTCGGAGGCTACACCTTC
TRBD1,TRBV6-2/TRBV6-3,TRBJ1-2,large,CASRGDSGNYGYTF,TGTGCCAGCAGGGGGGACAGCGGAAACTATGGCTACACCTTC
TRBD2,TRBV27,TRBJ2-7,NA,CASSSLAGGYEQYF,TGTGCCAGCAGTTCGTTAGCGGGAGGGTACGAGCAGTACTTC
NA,TRBV24-1,TRBJ1-2,NA,CATGGGANYGYTF,TGTGCCACCGGCGGGGGAGCTAACTATGGCTACACCTTC
NA,TRBV14,TRBJ2-4,NA,CASSQGDRYIQYF,TGTGCCAGCAGCCAAGGGGACCGGTACATTCAGTACTTC
NA,TRBV20-1,TRBJ1-5,few,CSAPSRDKYNQPQHF,TGCAGTGCACCGAGCCGGGACAAATACAATCAGCCCCAGCATTTT
NA,TRBV7-3,TRBJ1-1,NA,CASSLNGERYTEAFF,TGTGCCAGCAGCTTAAATGGGGAAAGGTACACTGAAGCTTTCTTT
NA,TRBV20-1,TRBJ2-7,once,CSATSLSSYEQYF,TGCAGTGCTACGAGTCTCAGCTCCTACGAGCAGTACTTC
NA,TRBV20-1,TRBJ1-5,NA,CSARGAYSNQPQHF,TGCAGTGCTAGAGGGGCTTATAGCAATCAGCCCCAGCATTTT